These T cell receptor beta chains were read from a single sample in a study of T cell repertoires in cytomegalovirus infection. MiXCR, run by TCRdb on the reads, gives a single entry per CDR3 protein. The table lists some 180,000 distinct CDR3 sequences, 8.5% to 10% of them singletons. Sequenced material: PBMCs. These TCRs come from a human donor in good health (CMV status not recorded). Some clones in this sample may be carry-over from other donors' samples. Each CDR3 is given with its conserved first and last residue. The order of the fields is V gene, clone size, J gene, D gene, CDR3 protein, CDR3 DNA. A D gene is named only where the DNA matches it firmly. Expanded clones get a size class; other rows say once, few or many, or leave the size out.

V gene: TRBV5-4; clone size: many; J gene: TRBJ2-1; D gene: -; CDR3 protein: CASSLVGTALSEQFF; CDR3 DNA: TGTGCCAGCAGCTTAGTCGGGACGGCACTCTCTGAGCAGTTCTTC
V gene: TRBV28; clone size: once; J gene: TRBJ2-5; D gene: TRBD2; CDR3 protein: CASSPPAGAETQYF; CDR3 DNA: TGTGCCAGCAGTCCGCCAGCGGGGGCGGAGACCCAGTACTTC
V gene: TRBV6-2/TRBV6-3; clone size: few; J gene: TRBJ2-7; D gene: TRBD2; CDR3 protein: CASSHRQTRLAGGYEQYF; CDR3 DNA: TGTGCCAGCAGTCACCGCCAAACGAGACTAGCGGGAGGTTACGAGCAGTACTTC
V gene: TRBV25-1; clone size: few; J gene: TRBJ2-5; D gene: TRBD2; CDR3 protein: CASSEEGGAQETQYF; CDR3 DNA: TGTGCCAGCAGTGAAGAGGGAGGGGCGCAAGAGACCCAGTACTTC
V gene: TRBV28; clone size: few; J gene: TRBJ2-7; D gene: -; CDR3 protein: CASSLGGDLYYEQYF; CDR3 DNA: TGTGCCAGCAGTTTGGGGGGAGACCTTTACTACGAGCAGTACTTC
V gene: TRBV10-3; clone size: -; J gene: TRBJ2-3; D gene: TRBD2; CDR3 protein: CASRLAGGGADTKYF; CDR3 DNA: TGTGCCAGCAGACTAGCGGGAGGTGGAGCAGATACGAAGTATTTT
V gene: TRBV7-9; clone size: -; J gene: TRBJ1-1; D gene: TRBD1; CDR3 protein: CASSEYRGPTEAFF; CDR3 DNA: TGTGCCAGCAGCGAATACAGGGGGCCAACTGAAGCTTTCTTT
V gene: TRBV6-1; clone size: many; J gene: TRBJ1-2; D gene: -; CDR3 protein: CASAERANYGYTF; CDR3 DNA: TGTGCCAGCGCTGAGAGAGCTAACTATGGCTACACCTTC
V gene: TRBV6-2/TRBV6-3; clone size: many; J gene: TRBJ2-3; D gene: -; CDR3 protein: CASSSSNWDTQYF; CDR3 DNA: -
V gene: TRBV7-2; clone size: many; J gene: TRBJ1-1; D gene: -; CDR3 protein: CASSLATDSFAEAFF; CDR3 DNA: TGTGCCAGCAGCTTAGCGACCGACAGTTTTGCTGAAGCTTTCTTT
V gene: TRBV12-3/TRBV12-4; clone size: -; J gene: TRBJ2-2; D gene: -; CDR3 protein: CASSISGANTGELFF; CDR3 DNA: TGTGCCAGCAGTATCTCAGGGGCGAACACCGGGGAGCTGTTTTTT
V gene: TRBV20-1; clone size: few; J gene: TRBJ1-2; D gene: -; CDR3 protein: CSARVKTGPGYTF; CDR3 DNA: TGCAGTGCTAGAGTCAAGACAGGCCCGGGCTACACCTTC
V gene: TRBV20-1; clone size: many; J gene: TRBJ1-2; D gene: -; CDR3 protein: CSARDSGRESRGYTF; CDR3 DNA: TGCAGTGCTAGAGATTCTGGCAGGGAAAGTAGAGGCTACACCTTC
V gene: TRBV7-6; clone size: many; J gene: TRBJ2-3; D gene: TRBD2; CDR3 protein: CASSLFAAGGSTDTQYF; CDR3 DNA: TGTGCCAGCAGCTTATTCGCAGCGGGAGGTTCGACAGATACGCAGTATTTT
V gene: TRBV7-9; clone size: many; J gene: TRBJ2-3; D gene: -; CDR3 protein: CASSLGEYADTQYF; CDR3 DNA: TGTGCCAGCAGTTTAGGGGAGTACGCAGATACGCAGTATTTT
V gene: TRBV7-3; clone size: many; J gene: TRBJ2-1; D gene: TRBD1; CDR3 protein: CASSTLQGAEYNEQFF; CDR3 DNA: TGTGCCAGCAGCACCTTACAGGGGGCAGAATACAATGAGCAGTTCTTC
V gene: TRBV12-3/TRBV12-4; clone size: many; J gene: TRBJ1-6; D gene: -; CDR3 protein: CASSLRGLSPLHF; CDR3 DNA: TGTGCCAGCAGTTTGAGGGGCCTCTCACCCCTCCACTTT
V gene: TRBV5-1; clone size: few; J gene: TRBJ2-7; D gene: -; CDR3 protein: CASSLEIGIEQYF; CDR3 DNA: TGCGCCAGCAGCTTGGAGATAGGAATCGAGCAGTACTTC
V gene: TRBV29-1; clone size: many; J gene: TRBJ2-5; D gene: -; CDR3 protein: CSVEATGQVQETQYF; CDR3 DNA: TGCAGCGTTGAAGCTACTGGGCAGGTCCAAGAGACCCAGTACTTC
V gene: TRBV7-2; clone size: many; J gene: TRBJ1-1; D gene: -; CDR3 protein: CASSLNGGAEAFF; CDR3 DNA: TGTGCCAGCAGCTTAAACGGGGGTGCTGAAGCTTTCTTT
V gene: TRBV6-2/TRBV6-3; clone size: -; J gene: TRBJ2-1; D gene: TRBD2; CDR3 protein: CASRPGLALYNEQFF; CDR3 DNA: TGTGCCAGCAGGCCCGGACTAGCGCTCTACAATGAGCAGTTCTTC
V gene: TRBV5-5; clone size: -; J gene: TRBJ2-5; D gene: TRBD1; CDR3 protein: CASSWGTGRKTQYF; CDR3 DNA: TGTGCCAGCAGCTGGGGGACAGGGAGAAAGACCCAGTACTTC
V gene: TRBV4-2; clone size: many; J gene: TRBJ2-3; D gene: TRBD1; CDR3 protein: CASSQDSTGVTDTQYF; CDR3 DNA: TGTGCCAGCAGCCAAGATTCGACAGGGGTGACAGATACGCAGTATTTT
V gene: TRBV7-8; clone size: many; J gene: TRBJ1-5; D gene: TRBD1; CDR3 protein: CASSLVTGAFNQPQHF; CDR3 DNA: TGTGCCAGCAGCTTAGTTACAGGGGCCTTCAATCAGCCCCAGCATTTT
V gene: TRBV7-2; clone size: many; J gene: TRBJ2-7; D gene: -; CDR3 protein: CASSFRRYEQYF; CDR3 DNA: TGTGCCAGCAGCTTTCGAAGGTACGAGCAGTACTTC
V gene: TRBV12-3/TRBV12-4; clone size: many; J gene: TRBJ2-2; D gene: TRBD2; CDR3 protein: CASSLIAGGNTGELFF; CDR3 DNA: TGTGCCAGCAGTTTAATAGCGGGAGGAAACACCGGGGAGCTGTTTTTT
V gene: TRBV19; clone size: many; J gene: TRBJ2-1; D gene: TRBD2; CDR3 protein: CASTSGSGNEQFF; CDR3 DNA: TGTGCCAGTACCAGCGGGAGCGGGAATGAGCAGTTCTTC